There are a few counts of the clone carrying this T cell receptor beta chain. These data belong to a study of T cells after yellow fever vaccination. Overall study: It was SMART-Seq v4 Ultra Low Input that prepared the fractions with low cell numbers. Findings of the study overall: Abundant contaminating clonotypes from the bulk population could appear in FACS-sorted repertoires.

A process of 5'RACE template switching, which added a universal primer site and UMIs, was used to make TCR cDNA. TCRdb passed the 5' RACE reads through MiXCR, listing each CDR3 protein once. The sample lists about 45,000 distinct CDR3 sequences; 6.8% were seen once. The CDR3 covers 15 residues. Trimming removed 9 bases from V and 0 bases from J, with 15 bases in between. Germline assignment: CDR1 MNHGY and CDR2 SAAAGT. J is TRBJ1-5 and V is TRBV6-8; D perhaps matches TRBD1 (5 bases). Material: CD8+ T cells not binding an NS4B(214-222) dextramer, sorted from PBMCs, obtained 45 days after the yellow fever booster vaccination. The origin of this receptor is a man aged 30 to 45 who received the YFV17D yellow fever vaccine. CDR3 in amino acids: CARRRGNLSNQPQHF. CDR3 coding DNA: TGTGCCAGGAGACGGGGGAACCTTAGCAATCAGCCCCAGCATTTT.